The next 32 T cell receptor beta chains were all read from a single sample in a study of T cell changes during pregnancy in multiple sclerosis. Clones were sequenced by immunoSEQ multiplex PCR, and TCRdb holds only the in-frame ones, with some missing. Among tens of thousands of clones listed, roughly 84% were seen once. The sequencing here drew on CD8+ T cells from peripheral blood mononuclear cells, taken after pregnancy. The receptor set was obtained from a female donor with multiple sclerosis, enrolled in a pregnancy study.

This clone was picked up a small number of times. One end of the junction fails to match germline, which may point to a read error. The chain links TRBV7-8 to TRBJ2-7; 10 nucleotides match TRBD2. Germline values: CDR1 SGHVS, CDR2 FQNEAQ. The CDR3 has 15 residues. The CDR3 protein is CASSQISGGWYEQYF. CDR3 DNA sequence: TGCGCCAGCAGCCAGATTAGCGGGGGGTGGTACGAGCAGTACTTC.

The rearrangement uses TRBV6-4 and TRBJ2-3, with 10 bases aligning to TRBD2. The ends lost 2 bases at V and 4 bases at J; junction bases unmatched: 6. CDR3 length: 16 amino acids. Germline CDR1 MRHNA, CDR2 SNTAGT. Here the CDR3 DNA reads TGTGCCAGCAGTGACGGGGCTAGCGGGGGTGCAGATACGCAGTATTTT. It codes for CASSDGASGGADTQYF.

This chain connects TRBV7-9 to TRBJ2-4; perhaps TRBD1 as D (6 bases). V was pared by 5 bases and J by 1 base, with 15 bases between. There are 16 residues in the CDR3. Germline values: CDR1 SEHNR, CDR2 FQNEAQ (reference sequence). The DNA for the CDR3 is TGTGCCAGCAGCGCGTCAGGGGAGTTCGCCAAAAACATTCAGTACTTC. This codes for CASSASGEFAKNIQYF.

The CDR3 coding sequence is TGCAGCGTTGAAGGCCACGACGCGAGGGGGGGAGCCTACGAGCAGTACTTC. It codes for CSVEGHDARGGAYEQYF. The chain couples TRBV29-1 to TRBJ2-7, with D possibly being TRBD2 (7 bases). Germline lookup yields CDR1 SQVTM and CDR2 ANQGSEA. This CDR3 has 17 residues. V was clipped by 1 base and J by 2 bases, with 21 bases between them.

This clone was recorded only once. This rearrangement joins TRBV27 to TRBJ2-2; D may be TRBD1 (6 bases). CDR1 MNHEY and CDR2 SMNVEV come from the germline V gene (reference sequence). V lost 6 bases, J lost 6 bases, and 17 bases lay in between. The CDR3 extends over 15 amino acids. The CDR3 nucleotides are TGTGCCAGCAGCCCTCTTAGAGGGGGTGCCGGGGAGCTGTTTTTT. Encoded protein: CASSPLRGGAGELFF.

V is TRBV9 and J is TRBJ2-7; perhaps TRBD2 as D (5 bases). The CDR3 is made up of 13 amino acids. Looked up from germline, CDR1 is SGDLS and CDR2 is YYNGEE. Trimming stripped 4 bases from V and 6 bases from J, with 14 bases between. The chain's CDR3 is CASSSRSEGEQYF. The CDR3, as DNA: TGTGCCAGCAGCTCCCGTAGTGAGGGCGAGCAGTACTTC.

The sample holds a few counts of this clone. V usage is TRBV7-8 and J usage is TRBJ2-1; 9 bases are shared with TRBD1. V gave up 4 bases and J gave up 5 bases; unmatched junction bases: 3. This CDR3 is 14 amino acids long. Germline V lookup: CDR1 SGHVS, CDR2 FQNEAQ. CDR3 sequence: CASSWGTGNNEQFF. The CDR3 DNA reads TGTGCCAGCAGCTGGGGGACAGGGAACAATGAGCAGTTCTTC.

The V call is TRBV11-2, the J call TRBJ2-3; D gene uncertain. CDR3 size: 14 residues. Germline loops: CDR1 SGHAT, CDR2 FQNNGV. V was trimmed by 1 base and J by 0 bases, leaving 5 bases between them. The CDR3 reads CASSLVPSTDTQYF. CDR3 nucleotide sequence: TGTGCCAGCAGCTTAGTTCCTAGCACAGATACGCAGTATTTT. Variable domain in full (rest from reference TRBV11-2 and TRBJ2-3): EAGVAQSPRYKIIEKRQSVAFWCNPISGHATLYWYQQILGQGPKLLIQFQNNGVVDDSQLPKDRFSAERLKGVDSTLKIQPAKLEDSAVYLCASSLVPSTDTQYFGPGTRLTVL.

J is TRBJ1-1 and V is TRBV13; weak D call: TRBD1 (5 bases). V shed 4 bases and J shed 5 bases, with 17 bases lying between them. The CDR3 is 15 residues long. The germline V gene encodes CDR1 PRHDT and CDR2 FYEKMQ (reference sequence). The CDR3 reads CASSWGVWGGTEAFF. The CDR3 DNA sequence: TGTGCCAGCAGCTGGGGTGTCTGGGGGGGGACTGAAGCTTTCTTT.

This chain connects TRBV4-1 to TRBJ1-4; D not resolved. The CDR3 has 15 amino acids. The germline V gene encodes CDR1 MGHRA and CDR2 YSYEKL. The V end was cut by 1 base, the J end by 8 bases, with 14 bases between. The CDR3 loop reads CASSQVSGETEKLFF. The CDR3 DNA is TGCGCCAGCAGCCAAGTCTCCGGGGAAACGGAAAAACTGTTTTTT.

The chain carries TRBV6-5 and TRBJ1-4, with TRBD1 identical over 9 bases. This CDR3 has 15 residues. V was clipped by 0 bases and J by 8 bases; unmatched bases: 4. In germline, CDR1 is MNHEY, CDR2 SVGAGI. The CDR3 sequence: CASSYSTGGSEKLFF. The DNA of the CDR3 is TGTGCCAGCAGTTACTCGACAGGGGGGTCGGAAAAACTGTTTTTT.

The chain couples TRBV27 to TRBJ1-5; 11 positions match TRBD1. Germline trimming cut 4 bases from V and 5 bases from J; bases unmatched to any gene: 10. The CDR3 loop spans 17 amino acids. The germline gives CDR1 MNHEY, CDR2 SMNVEV (reference sequence). DNA of the CDR3: TGTGCCAGCAGTTCCGTCGGACAGGGGGCTATCGATCAGCCCCAGCATTTT. It yields the protein CASSSVGQGAIDQPQHF.

The genes are TRBV11-1 and TRBJ1-2; D gene uncertain. CDR3 length: 14 residues. The V gene lost 3 bases and the J gene lost 4 bases, with 12 bases spanning the gap. The germline V gene encodes CDR1 SGHAT and CDR2 FQDESV (reference sequence). CDR3 sequence reads: CASSLGWVPYGYTF. The DNA for the CDR3 is TGTGCCAGCAGCTTGGGCTGGGTACCCTATGGCTACACCTTC.

The chain is built from TRBV20-1 and TRBJ2-7; the match to TRBD1 covers 7 bases. Germline loops: CDR1 DFQATT, CDR2 SNEGSKA (reference sequence). CDR3 length: 11 residues. V gave up 0 bases and J gave up 7 bases; unmatched junction bases: 0. The chain's CDR3 is CSAREDREQYF. The CDR3 nucleotides are TGCAGTGCTAGAGAGGACAGGGAGCAGTACTTC.

The chain combines TRBV6-1 with TRBJ1-4; 8 bases fit TRBD1. Germline V gene sequence: CDR1 MNHNS, CDR2 SASEGT. The V gene end was trimmed by 0 bases and the J gene end by 3 bases; junction bases not matched to a gene: 0. This CDR3 is built from 15 residues. The CDR3 bases are TGTGCCAGCAGTGAAGCACAGGGGGCTAATGAAAAACTGTTTTTT. Translating it yields CASSEAQGANEKLFF.

This chain links TRBV7-6 with TRBJ2-5, with no clear D. Between the trimmed V and J ends, which lost 5 bases and 0 bases, there was a span of 16 bases. CDR1 is SGHVS and CDR2 is FNYEAQ in the germline V gene. The CDR3 has 16 residues. The CDR3 here is CASSLSVSQYQETQYF. The CDR3 nucleotides read TGTGCCAGCAGCCTTAGTGTCTCACAGTACCAAGAGACCCAGTACTTC.

In its sample, this clone was seen once. The chain combines TRBV28 with TRBJ1-1; D remains unclear. Germline V gene sequence: CDR1 MDHEN, CDR2 SYDVKM. The CDR3 is 13 amino acids. Deletions cut 3 bases from V and 8 bases from J, with 13 bases between. The DNA for the CDR3 is TGTGCCAGCAGTTTTTCAGGAAACCCCGAAGCTTTCTTT. Translating gives CASSFSGNPEAFF.

The rearrangement joins TRBV21-1 to TRBJ1-2; the tabulated D call, TRBD1, remains unverified against the DNA. TRBV21-1 corresponds to a pseudogene. The CDR3 totals 14 residues. CDR3 DNA: TGTGCCAGCAGCAAAGGAAAAGCAGGCGCTGGCTACACCTTC. It encodes CASSKGKAGAGYTF.

This clone is a singleton in its sample. The CDR3 coding sequence is TGTGCCAGCAGCTTAGTCGAGCGGCGGGAGACCCAGTACTTC. Its translation is CASSLVERRETQYF. This chain joins TRBV7-8 and TRBJ2-5, with D perhaps matching TRBD2 (5 bases). CDR3 length: 14 residues. Per the germline V gene, CDR1 is SGHVS and CDR2 is FQNEAQ. V was cut by 1 base and J by 5 bases, with 11 bases left in between.

The chain combines TRBV2 with TRBJ2-3; D not certain. CDR3 size: 16 residues. V was trimmed by 2 bases and J by 2 bases, leaving 14 bases between them. CDR1 is SNHLY and CDR2 is FYNNEI in the germline V gene. CDR3 protein: CASSEQRVTVTDTQYF. The CDR3 bases are TGTGCCAGCAGTGAACAGCGAGTAACCGTCACAGATACGCAGTATTTT.

In this sample, this clone turned up a few times. V is TRBV4-1 and J is TRBJ1-1, with a weak D call TRBD1 (5 bases). Deletions cut 0 bases from V and 0 bases from J, with 11 bases between. Per the germline V gene, CDR1 is MGHRA and CDR2 is YSYEKL. The CDR3 runs to 16 residues. The CDR3 sequence: CASSQEGGTMNTEAFF. CDR3 nucleotides: TGCGCCAGCAGCCAAGAGGGGGGGACCATGAACACTGAAGCTTTCTTT.

This chain joins TRBV4-1 and TRBJ2-5, with D maybe TRBD1 (6 bases). The CDR3 spans 15 residues. The germline V and J ends were trimmed by 4 bases and 5 bases, with 17 bases remaining between them. The V gene's germline CDR1 is MGHRA and CDR2 YSYEKL. DNA of the CDR3: TGCGCCAGCAGCCTGCTACAGGGAGTCCGGGAGACCCAGTACTTC. The encoded protein is CASSLLQGVRETQYF.

The gene calls are TRBV23-1 and TRBJ2-1; 7 nucleotides line up with TRBD1. TRBV23-1 qualifies as an ORF whose function is uncertain. Trimming removed 3 bases from V and 1 base from J; junction bases left unmatched: 15. The CDR3 loop spans 19 amino acids. The CDR3 DNA reads as TGCGCCAGCAGTCATACCGGGACAGAAGAGTTCTTTTCCTACAATGAGCAGTTCTTC. Encoded protein: CASSHTGTEEFFSYNEQFF.

The chain couples TRBV19 to TRBJ1-5, with D possibly being TRBD1 (5 bases). The CDR3 covers 15 residues. Deletions cut 1 base from V and 6 bases from J, with 13 bases between. The germline V gene has CDR1 LNHDA and CDR2 SQIVND (reference sequence). The CDR3 reads CASSIGRVRGQPQHF. DNA of the CDR3: TGTGCCAGTAGTATAGGCCGGGTAAGGGGTCAGCCCCAGCATTTT.

This chain uses TRBV30 with TRBJ2-7, with D possibly matching TRBD1 (6 bases). With 0 bases removed from V and 7 bases from J, the gap between germline ends came to 13 bases. CDR1 is GTSNPN, CDR2 SVGIG, per germline (reference sequence). The CDR3 extends over 13 amino acids. The CDR3, as DNA: TGTGCCTGGAGTGTTACAGGGTCGGGGGAGCAGTACTTC. Translated: CAWSVTGSGEQYF.

This rearrangement joins TRBV11-2 to TRBJ1-1; 7 bases line up with TRBD1. Trimming removed 5 bases from V and 4 bases from J; junction bases left unmatched: 7. Germline V lookup: CDR1 SGHAT, CDR2 FQNNGV. This CDR3 contains 14 residues. CDR3 region: CASSLRQGLTEAFF. Written as DNA, the CDR3 is TGTGCCAGCAGCCTCCGACAGGGACTCACTGAAGCTTTCTTT.

The V call is TRBV18, the J call TRBJ1-1; a possible D gene is TRBD1 (5 bases). Trimming removed 3 bases at V and 0 bases at J, with 17 bases between. CDR3 length equals 17 residues. Looked up from germline, CDR1 is KGHSH and CDR2 is LQKENI. CDR3 residues: CASSPLGAPPMNTEAFF. The CDR3 DNA is TGTGCCAGCTCACCGCTAGGGGCGCCACCCATGAACACTGAAGCTTTCTTT.

The J gene is TRBJ2-1, the V gene TRBV10-1, with 8 bases fitting TRBD2. Germline CDR1 is WNHNN and CDR2 is SYGVQD (reference sequence). J gave up 5 bases and V 2 bases, and 2 bases lay outside the gene matches. The CDR3 totals 14 residues. In DNA form, the CDR3 reads TGCGCCAGCAGTGAGAGCGGGGGAAACAATGAGCAGTTCTTC. This sequence encodes CASSESGGNNEQFF.

The count of this clone is one. The chain uses TRBV19 and TRBJ1-2, with D unclear. Per the germline V gene, CDR1 is LNHDA and CDR2 is SQIVND (reference sequence). CDR3 length: 13 amino acids. The V end was cut by 4 bases, the J end by 3 bases, with 9 bases between. CDR3 amino acids: CASSSREDYGYTF. CDR3 bases: TGTGCCAGTAGTAGTCGGGAGGACTATGGCTACACCTTC.

The chain uses TRBV19 and TRBJ1-3; TRBD1 matches at 8 bases. In germline, CDR1 is LNHDA, CDR2 SQIVND (reference sequence). The V gene end was trimmed by 7 bases and the J gene end by 0 bases; junction bases not matched to a gene: 11. The CDR3 is 17 residues long. CDR3 in amino acids: CASTPLAGGSSGNTIYF. The CDR3, as DNA: TGTGCCAGTACCCCTCTGGCAGGGGGCAGCTCTGGAAACACCATATATTTT.

The rearrangement uses TRBV11-2 and TRBJ1-1; D ambiguous. V was trimmed by 1 base and J by 7 bases, leaving 4 bases between them. The CDR3 is 11 amino acids. Germline values: CDR1 SGHAT, CDR2 FQNNGV. The chain's CDR3 is CASSLGGEAFF. The CDR3 coding sequence is TGTGCCAGCAGCTTAGGAGGTGAAGCTTTCTTT.

The V and J genes are TRBV7-3 and TRBJ2-3, with unresolved D. V dropped 6 bases and J dropped 5 bases, with 12 bases sitting between them. This CDR3 has 13 residues. CDR1 and CDR2 (germline): SGHTA, FQGTGA. This chain's CDR3 is CASSLEALDTQYF. CDR3 in DNA: TGTGCCAGCAGTCTCGAGGCCTTAGATACGCAGTATTTT.